One sample yielded the 5 T cell receptor beta chains listed below, sequenced in a study of shared clonotypes between healthy human individuals. The repertoire was sequenced with immunoSEQ multiplex PCR; TCRdb's copy has only in-frame clones and lacks some. The table has under 2.5 million clones, 85% to 95% seen once. Sequencing was carried out using naive CD4+ T cells from PBMCs. The subset: CD45RA+ positively selected. The receptors were sampled from a man aged 18 to 29 in good health. Some clones in this sample may be carry-over from other donors' samples.

This rearrangement joins TRBV11-2 to TRBJ1-1; TRBD1 agrees at 7 bases. The CDR3 has 12 residues. V shed 5 bases, J shed 9 bases, and the junction held 6 bases outside the gene matches. Germline CDR1 SGHAT, CDR2 FQNNGV. Here the CDR3 DNA reads TGTGCCAGCAGCCCTCAGGACAGGAAAGCTTTCTTT. Its protein product is CASSPQDRKAFF.

The chain links TRBV14 to TRBJ1-1; no clear D. Germline CDR1 is SGHDN and CDR2 is FVKESK. V was trimmed by 4 bases and J by 7 bases, leaving 10 bases between them. CDR3 length: 12 residues. CDR3 in amino acids: CASSPGWGEAFF. CDR3 coding DNA: TGTGCCAGCAGCCCGGGGTGGGGTGAAGCTTTCTTT.

This chain connects TRBV30 to TRBJ2-2; D remains unclear. Germline V gives CDR1 GTSNPN, CDR2 SVGIG (reference sequence). This CDR3 spans 13 amino acids. Trimming left V 4 bases short and J 2 bases short, with 8 bases between. CDR3 loop: CAWKGRNTGELFF. In DNA form, the CDR3 reads TGTGCCTGGAAAGGACGAAACACCGGGGAGCTGTTTTTT.

The chain is built from TRBV5-1 and TRBJ2-7; D is possibly TRBD2 (6 bases). Trimming took off 5 bases at V and 6 bases at J, with 12 bases between the two ends. Germline V gene sequence: CDR1 SGHRS, CDR2 YFSETQ. The CDR3 runs 12 residues. The CDR3 sequence: CASSVGGREQYF. The CDR3 bases are TGCGCCAGCAGTGTAGGAGGGCGCGAGCAGTACTTC.

CDR3 region: CASSARLAAQNTQYF. The CDR3 DNA sequence: TGCGCCAGCAGCGCCAGACTAGCGGCACAGAATACGCAGTATTTT. The chain uses TRBV5-1 and TRBJ2-3; 9 positions agree with TRBD2. V dropped 4 bases and J dropped 7; count of bases not matched to a gene: 10. The CDR3 runs 15 residues. Germline lookup yields CDR1 SGHRS and CDR2 YFSETQ.